These 25 T cell receptor beta chains share one sample of origin, sequenced in a study of cytomegalovirus exposure and HLA in healthy donors. Sequencing was performed with immunoSEQ multiplex PCR; in TCRdb, only in-frame clones are kept and a portion is missing. The data contain 110,000 or so clones, more than 85% of them singletons. The material sequenced was PBMCs. Receptors originate from a woman in her late teens or twenties in good health and CMV-seropositive.

The rearrangement uses TRBV6-4 and TRBJ2-3; 11 nucleotides align to TRBD2. Germline values: CDR1 MRHNA, CDR2 SNTAGT. The J segment lost 5 bases and the V segment lost 0 bases, leaving 1 base of the junction unmatched. This CDR3 is 15 amino acids long. This CDR3 is CASSDSLAGGDTQYF. The CDR3 nucleotides are TGTGCCAGCAGTGACTCGCTAGCGGGGGGAGATACGCAGTATTTT.

Here the CDR3 DNA reads TGTGCCAGCAGCTTTAGGGGCAACGAGCAGTACTTC. As protein: CASSFRGNEQYF. This chain links TRBV5-4 with TRBJ2-7; tentatively, D is TRBD1 (5 bases). V dropped 2 bases and J dropped 5 bases, with 8 bases sitting between them. This CDR3 region has 12 residues. Germline assignment: CDR1 SGHNT and CDR2 YYREEE (reference sequence). Using reference TRBV5-4 and TRBJ2-7 for the parts outside the CDR3, the full variable domain is ETGVTQSPTHLIKTRGQQVTLRCSSQSGHNTVSWYQQALGQGPQFIFQYYREEENGRGNFPPRFSGLQFPNYSSELNVNALELDDSALYLCASSFRGNEQYFGPGTRLTVT.

The J gene is TRBJ2-7, the V gene TRBV19; 9 bases fit TRBD1. Germline V gene lookup returns CDR1 LNHDA and CDR2 SQIVND (reference sequence). CDR3 size: 15 residues. With 3 bases clipped from V and 3 bases from J, the junction kept 6 bases outside the gene matches. For the CDR3, the DNA is TGTGCCAGTAGTATTGGGGACAGGGTAAACTACGAGCAGTACTTC. Translated, it gives CASSIGDRVNYEQYF.

This chain connects TRBV10-2 to TRBJ2-5; 7 nucleotides match TRBD1. From germline, CDR1 is WSHSY and CDR2 SAAADI. The CDR3 is 15 residues long. V gave up 6 bases and J gave up 4 bases; unmatched junction bases: 11. CDR3 bases: TGCGCCAGCAGATTCTCGGGGAACAGGGGAGAGACCCAGTACTTC. Amino acid sequence: CASRFSGNRGETQYF.

The gene calls are TRBV28 and TRBJ1-1; D ambiguous. The CDR3 is 12 amino acids. The germline V and J ends were trimmed by 7 bases and 5 bases, with 11 bases remaining between them. Germline values: CDR1 MDHEN, CDR2 SYDVKM. The CDR3 loop reads CASKVAGTEAFF. The CDR3 nucleotides are TGTGCCAGCAAAGTTGCCGGGACTGAAGCTTTCTTT.

This chain uses TRBV9 with TRBJ1-3; 7 positions agree with TRBD1. The CDR3 spans 14 residues. The junction had 1 base not matched to a gene; V was cut back by 0 bases and J by 4 bases. Looked up from germline, CDR1 is SGDLS and CDR2 is YYNGEE. CDR3 nucleotides: TGTGCCAGCAGCGTAGCGGGACAGGGAAACACCATATATTTT. Its protein is CASSVAGQGNTIYF.

The chain couples TRBV28 to TRBJ2-3; D gene unclear. With 3 bases removed from V and 2 bases from J, the gap between germline ends came to 15 bases. The CDR3 covers 16 residues. Germline CDR1 reads MDHEN; CDR2 reads SYDVKM. DNA for the CDR3: TGTGCCAGCAGTTTCCCCCTTCGCGGATACACAGATACGCAGTATTTT. Residues: CASSFPLRGYTDTQYF.

This chain joins TRBV19 and TRBJ2-7; 10 nucleotides match TRBD1. V dropped 5 bases and J dropped 4; count of bases not matched to a gene: 8. Germline-derived CDR1 and CDR2 are LNHDA and SQIVND (reference sequence). The CDR3 has 15 residues. The CDR3 DNA sequence: TGTGCCAGTAGTTCTGCGACAGGGGGCTCGTACGAGCAGTACTTC. It specifies CASSSATGGSYEQYF.

This rearrangement joins TRBV5-1 to TRBJ2-1, with D possibly TRBD2 on 6 matching bases. This CDR3 has 12 residues. Trimming pared 0 bases from V and 8 bases from J, leaving 6 bases between. Germline-derived CDR1 and CDR2 are SGHRS and YFSETQ. The chain's CDR3 is CASSLGEDEQFF. The CDR3 DNA follows: TGCGCCAGCAGCTTGGGGGAGGATGAGCAGTTCTTC.

The V gene is TRBV19, the J gene TRBJ1-1; TRBD1 might be the D (5 bases). Germline CDR1 LNHDA, CDR2 SQIVND (reference sequence). The V end lost 5 bases, the J end lost 4 bases, and 8 bases lay between the germline ends. CDR3 length equals 12 residues. Here the CDR3 DNA reads TGTGCCAGTAGTTCAGGGTTCACTGAAGCTTTCTTT. It specifies CASSSGFTEAFF.

The chain couples TRBV6-6 to TRBJ2-4, with TRBD2 identical over 7 bases. With V trimmed by 8 bases and J by 0 bases, 10 bases remained unmatched. The germline V gene has CDR1 MNHNY and CDR2 SVGAGI (reference sequence). CDR3 length: 16 amino acids. Written as DNA, the CDR3 is TGTGCCAGCCGGGACCTAGCGGACTTAGCCAAAAACATTCAGTACTTC. Its translation is CASRDLADLAKNIQYF.

There are a few counts of this clone. The chain recombines TRBV11-3 with TRBJ2-7; D gene ambiguous. The CDR3 runs to 12 residues. The V end was cut by 2 bases, the J end by 4 bases, with 6 bases between. The germline V gene has CDR1 SGHNT and CDR2 YENEEA. The CDR3 DNA is TGTGCCAGCAGCTTAATGGCTTACGAGCAGTACTTC. This codes for CASSLMAYEQYF.

CDR3 sequence reads: CASSGDRSSWGTDTQYF. The CDR3 DNA reads TGTGCCAGCAGCGGGGACAGGAGTTCTTGGGGCACAGATACGCAGTATTTT. The chain recombines TRBV9 with TRBJ2-3, with TRBD1 matching 8 bases. J gave up 1 base and V 3 bases, and 10 bases lay outside the gene matches. CDR3 length: 17 amino acids. CDR1 and CDR2 (germline): SGDLS, YYNGEE.

DNA for the CDR3: TGTGCCAGTAGTAGGGCCGCGGGAGCGGCGGTAACTAATGAAAAACTGTTTTTT. This sequence encodes CASSRAAGAAVTNEKLFF. This chain uses TRBV19 with TRBJ1-4; D is unresolved. The CDR3 has 18 amino acids. V gave up 4 bases and J gave up 1 base, with 19 bases separating them. In germline, CDR1 is LNHDA, CDR2 SQIVND (reference sequence).

The J gene is TRBJ1-3, the V gene TRBV28; 10 positions agree with TRBD1. Germline lookup yields CDR1 MDHEN and CDR2 SYDVKM. The CDR3 contains 16 residues. V was clipped by 2 bases and J by 4 bases; unmatched bases: 5. The CDR3 sequence is CASSLGDRGRGNTIYF. DNA for the CDR3: TGTGCCAGCAGTTTAGGGGACAGGGGTAGAGGAAACACCATATATTTT. The variable domain in full, completed from reference TRBV28 and TRBJ1-3, reads DVKVTQSSRYLVKRTGEKVFLECVQDMDHENMFWYRQDPGLGLRLIYFSYDVKMKEKGDIPEGYSVSREKKERFSLILESASTNQTSMYLCASSLGDRGRGNTIYFGEGSWLTVV.

The chain recombines TRBV11-2 with TRBJ2-1, with TRBD2 identical over 11 bases. Germline loops: CDR1 SGHAT, CDR2 FQNNGV. There are 16 residues in the CDR3. V lost 5 bases to trimming and J lost 10 bases; unmatched junction nucleotides: 13. The chain's CDR3 is CASSPPTSGIHREQFF. The DNA for the CDR3 is TGTGCCAGCAGCCCTCCGACTAGCGGGATCCACCGGGAGCAGTTCTTC.

V usage is TRBV19 and J usage is TRBJ2-2; D is perhaps TRBD2 (5 bases). This CDR3 contains 14 residues. V was cut by 6 bases and J by 0 bases, with 8 bases left in between. CDR1 is LNHDA and CDR2 is SQIVND in the germline V gene (reference sequence). The CDR3 coding sequence is TGTGCCAGTAGGGACTGGGCGAACACCGGGGAGCTGTTTTTT. This translates into CASRDWANTGELFF.

V and J are TRBV7-2 and TRBJ1-3, with 11 bases identical to TRBD1. CDR1 and CDR2 (germline): SGHTA, FQGNSA. The junction had 9 bases not matched to a gene; V was cut back by 5 bases and J by 3 bases. The CDR3 has 17 residues. CDR3 protein: CASSASSGTGGGNTIYF. Here the CDR3 DNA reads TGTGCCAGCAGCGCGAGTTCCGGGACAGGGGGTGGAAACACCATATATTTT.

The J gene is TRBJ2-1, the V gene TRBV4-1; the match to TRBD1 covers 9 bases. The J segment lost 6 bases and the V segment lost 2 bases, leaving 8 bases of the junction unmatched. Germline V gene sequence: CDR1 MGHRA, CDR2 YSYEKL. The CDR3 runs 16 residues. This chain's CDR3 is CASSQRPGQGPNEQFF. As DNA, the CDR3 is TGCGCCAGCAGCCAACGACCGGGACAGGGCCCCAATGAGCAGTTCTTC.

The rearrangement joins TRBV4-2 to TRBJ2-7; 8 bases align to TRBD1. Germline CDR1 LGHNA, CDR2 YNFKEQ. The CDR3 sequence is 14 residues long. Unmatched junction bases numbered 7, after V lost 2 bases and J lost 7 bases. DNA for the CDR3: TGTGCCAGCAGCCAAAGGGGCAGGGGGCAAGAGCAGTACTTC. Residues: CASSQRGRGQEQYF.

The CDR3 here is CASSQTGTGDVGYGYTF. For the CDR3, the DNA is TGTGCCAGCAGCCAAACCGGGACAGGGGACGTCGGCTATGGCTACACCTTC. The chain combines TRBV4-2 with TRBJ1-2, with 10 bases lining up with TRBD1. Unmatched junction bases numbered 10, after V lost 2 bases and J lost 4 bases. Germline V CDR1 and CDR2: LGHNA, YNFKEQ. The CDR3 is 17 amino acids.

This clone appeared once. The rearrangement uses TRBV4-2 and TRBJ2-1; 11 positions match TRBD2. CDR3 length: 16 amino acids. CDR1 and CDR2 from the germline V gene are LGHNA and YNFKEQ. J gave up 9 bases and V 2 bases, and 9 bases lay outside the gene matches. Written as DNA, the CDR3 is TGTGCCAGCAGCCAAATACTAGCGGGAGTCGACCGTGAGCAGTTCTTC. It translates to CASSQILAGVDREQFF.

This chain links TRBV6-5 with TRBJ2-2; TRBD1 aligns across 7 bases. Germline V CDR1 and CDR2: MNHEY, SVGAGI. There are 16 residues in the CDR3. V lost 2 bases and J lost 1; bases outside the gene matches: 4. In nucleotides, the CDR3 is TGTGCCAGCAGTTACCAGGGGGTGGTGAACACCGGGGAGCTGTTTTTT. This codes for CASSYQGVVNTGELFF.

The rearrangement joins TRBV5-6 to TRBJ2-5, with 7 bases matching TRBD1. This CDR3 spans 13 amino acids. The junction had 6 bases not matched to a gene; V was cut back by 5 bases and J by 5 bases. Germline V gives CDR1 SGHDT, CDR2 YYEEEE. CDR3 sequence reads: CASSLGGWETQYF. The CDR3 DNA reads as TGTGCCAGCAGTCTAGGGGGCTGGGAGACCCAGTACTTC.

This chain joins TRBV18 and TRBJ1-5; tentatively, D is TRBD1 (6 bases). This CDR3 is built from 16 residues. Germline V gives CDR1 KGHSH, CDR2 LQKENI. Trimming cost V 4 bases and J 6 bases, with 19 bases left between them. The DNA for the CDR3 is TGTGCCAGCTCACTCGACAGGTTGGGGCCGGGTCAGCCCCAGCATTTT. Its translation is CASSLDRLGPGQPQHF.